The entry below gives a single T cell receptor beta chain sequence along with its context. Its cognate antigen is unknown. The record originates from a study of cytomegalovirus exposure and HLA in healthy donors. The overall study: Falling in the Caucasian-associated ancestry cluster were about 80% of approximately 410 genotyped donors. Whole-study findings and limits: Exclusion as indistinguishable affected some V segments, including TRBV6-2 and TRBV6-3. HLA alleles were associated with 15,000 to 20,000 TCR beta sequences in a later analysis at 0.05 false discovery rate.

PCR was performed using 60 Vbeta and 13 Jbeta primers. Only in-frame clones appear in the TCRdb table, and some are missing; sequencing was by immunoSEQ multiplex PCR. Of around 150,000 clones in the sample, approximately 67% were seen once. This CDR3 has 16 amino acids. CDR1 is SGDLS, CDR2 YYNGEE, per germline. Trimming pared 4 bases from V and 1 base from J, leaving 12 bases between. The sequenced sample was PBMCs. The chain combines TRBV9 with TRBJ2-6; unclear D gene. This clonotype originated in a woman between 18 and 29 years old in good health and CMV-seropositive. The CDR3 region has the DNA TGTGCCAGCAGCCCGCGCGTGAGATCTGGGGCCAACGTCCTGACTTTC. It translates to CASSPRVRSGANVLTF.